There are many counts of the clone carrying this T cell receptor beta chain. No antigen is known for it. The authors made TCR beta libraries by quantitative 5'-RACE with molecular barcodes. TCRdb called the 5' RACE reads again in MiXCR, with one record for every CDR3 protein. The sample lists roughly 46,000 distinct CDR3 sequences, 3% to 4% seen once, with under 4.5% in the top ten. The data belong to a study of CD8 T cells in ankylosing spondylitis. Germline V lookup: CDR1 SGDLS, CDR2 YYNGEE. The length of the CDR3 is 15 residues. The V gene end was trimmed by 3 bases and the J gene end by 5 bases; junction bases not matched to a gene: 6. Notes on the study in general: With a CD8+ phenotype, disease-linked clones were relatively rare in peripheral blood. One TCR beta motif, made up of roughly eight highly homologous variants, appeared characteristic of ankylosing spondylitis blood.

What was sequenced was blood, either unsorted or a sorted T cell fraction (not recorded which). The origin of this receptor is a female donor with ankylosing spondylitis or in good health (not recorded which). The rearrangement uses TRBV9 and TRBJ2-3; 10 bases line up with TRBD1. Here the CDR3 reads CASSAGTGVRDTQYF. CDR3 in DNA: TGTGCCAGCAGCGCCGGGACAGGGGTGAGAGATACGCAGTATTTT.